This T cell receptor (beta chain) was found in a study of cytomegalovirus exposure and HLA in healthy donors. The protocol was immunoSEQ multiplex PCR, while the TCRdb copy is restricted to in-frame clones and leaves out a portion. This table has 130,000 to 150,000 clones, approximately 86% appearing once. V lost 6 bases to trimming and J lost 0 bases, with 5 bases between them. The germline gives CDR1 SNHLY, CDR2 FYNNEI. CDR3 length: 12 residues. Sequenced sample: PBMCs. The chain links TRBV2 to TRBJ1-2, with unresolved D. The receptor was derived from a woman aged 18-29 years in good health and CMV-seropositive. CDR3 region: CASSISNYGYTF. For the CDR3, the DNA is TGTGCCAGCAGCATTTCTAACTATGGCTACACCTTC.